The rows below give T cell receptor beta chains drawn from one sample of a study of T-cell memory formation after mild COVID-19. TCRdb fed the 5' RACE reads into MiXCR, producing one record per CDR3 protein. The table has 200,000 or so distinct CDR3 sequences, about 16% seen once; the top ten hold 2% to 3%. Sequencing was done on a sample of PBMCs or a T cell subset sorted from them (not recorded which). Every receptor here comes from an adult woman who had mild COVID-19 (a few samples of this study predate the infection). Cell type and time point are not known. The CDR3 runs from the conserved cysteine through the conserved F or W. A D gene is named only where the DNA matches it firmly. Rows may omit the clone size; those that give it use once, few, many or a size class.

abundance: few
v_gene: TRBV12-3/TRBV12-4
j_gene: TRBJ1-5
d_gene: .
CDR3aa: CASSADSLRNQPQHF
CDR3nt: TGTGCCAGCAGTGCCGACTCCCTGCGCAATCAGCCCCAGCATTTT

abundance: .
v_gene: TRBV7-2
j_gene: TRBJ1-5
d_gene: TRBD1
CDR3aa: CASSSWTGVSNQPQHF
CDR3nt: TGTGCCAGCAGCTCGTGGACAGGAGTTAGCAATCAGCCCCAGCATTTT

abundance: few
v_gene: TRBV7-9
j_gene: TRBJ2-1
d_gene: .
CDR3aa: CASSQGSPSYNEQFF
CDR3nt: TGTGCCAGCAGCCAGGGGAGTCCTTCCTACAATGAGCAGTTCTTC

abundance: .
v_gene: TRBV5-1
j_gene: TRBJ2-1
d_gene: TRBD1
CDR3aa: CASSLDGQGNEQFF
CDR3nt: TGCGCCAGCAGCTTGGACGGACAGGGGAATGAGCAGTTCTTC

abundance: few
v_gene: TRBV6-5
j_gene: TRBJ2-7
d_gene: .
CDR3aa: CASSSGIEQYF
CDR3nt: TGTGCCAGCAGTTCAGGGATCGAGCAGTACTTC

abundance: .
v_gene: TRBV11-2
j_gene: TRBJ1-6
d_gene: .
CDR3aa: CASRGGDRPLHF
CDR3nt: TGTGCCAGCAGGGGCGGGGATCGACCCCTCCACTTT

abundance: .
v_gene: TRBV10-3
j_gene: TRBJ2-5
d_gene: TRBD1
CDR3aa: CATKQGRSQETQYF
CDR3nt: TGTGCCACCAAACAGGGGAGATCACAAGAGACCCAGTACTTC

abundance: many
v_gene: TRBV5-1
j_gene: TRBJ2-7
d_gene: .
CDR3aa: CASSLSFGSYEQYF
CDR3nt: TGCGCCAGCAGCTTGTCTTTCGGCTCCTACGAGCAGTACTTC

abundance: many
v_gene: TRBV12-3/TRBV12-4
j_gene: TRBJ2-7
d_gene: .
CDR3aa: CASSLAVGINYEQYF
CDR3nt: TGTGCCAGCAGTTTAGCGGTGGGTATCAACTACGAGCAGTACTTC

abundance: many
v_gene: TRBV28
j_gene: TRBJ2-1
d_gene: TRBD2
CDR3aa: CASINSAGGSSYNEQFF
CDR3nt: TGTGCCAGCATCAACTCCGCGGGGGGAAGCTCCTACAATGAGCAGTTCTTC

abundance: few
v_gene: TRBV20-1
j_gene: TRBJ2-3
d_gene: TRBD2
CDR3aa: CSALAGGVKYF
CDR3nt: TGCAGTGCTCTAGCGGGAGGGGTTAAGTATTTT

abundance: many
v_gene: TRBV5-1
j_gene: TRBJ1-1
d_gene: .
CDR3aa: CASSLAAGNTEAFF
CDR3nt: TGCGCCAGCAGCTTGGCTGCCGGGAACACTGAAGCTTTCTTT

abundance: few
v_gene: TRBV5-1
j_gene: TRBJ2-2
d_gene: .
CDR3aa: CASNTGHTGELFF
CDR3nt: TGCGCCAGCAACACAGGGCACACCGGGGAGCTGTTTTTT

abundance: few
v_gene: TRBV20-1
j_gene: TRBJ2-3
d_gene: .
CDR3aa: CSATTPGLTTDTQYF
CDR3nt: TGCAGTGCTACTACACCGGGGCTTACCACAGATACGCAGTATTTT

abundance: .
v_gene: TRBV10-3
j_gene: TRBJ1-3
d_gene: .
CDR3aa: CASGVGNTIYF
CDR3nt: TGTGCCAGTGGGGTTGGAAACACCATATATTTT

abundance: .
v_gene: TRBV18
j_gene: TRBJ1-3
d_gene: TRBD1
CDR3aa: CASSPRGLAENTIYF
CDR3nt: TGTGCCAGCTCGCCCAGGGGGCTGGCGGAAAACACCATATATTTT

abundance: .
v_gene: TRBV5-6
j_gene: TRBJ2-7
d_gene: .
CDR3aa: CASSKGLAREQYF
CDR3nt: TGTGCCAGCAGCAAGGGCCTAGCGCGGGAGCAGTACTTC

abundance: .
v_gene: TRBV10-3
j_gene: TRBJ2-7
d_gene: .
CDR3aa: CAIGQSYEQYF
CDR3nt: TGTGCCATCGGGCAATCCTACGAGCAGTACTTC

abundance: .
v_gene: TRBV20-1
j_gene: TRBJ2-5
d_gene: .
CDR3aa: CSAPHQETQYF
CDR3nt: TGCAGTGCGCCCCACCAAGAGACCCAGTACTTC

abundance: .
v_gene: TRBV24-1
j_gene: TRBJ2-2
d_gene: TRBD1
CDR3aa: CATGQGYTGELFF
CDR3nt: TGTGCCACAGGACAGGGTTACACCGGGGAGCTGTTTTTT

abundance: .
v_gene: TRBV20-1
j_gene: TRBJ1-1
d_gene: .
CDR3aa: CSARGLKGLNTEAFF
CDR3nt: TGCAGTGCTAGAGGTTTAAAGGGGTTGAACACTGAAGCTTTCTTT

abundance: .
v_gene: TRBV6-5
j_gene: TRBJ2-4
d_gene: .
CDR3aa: CASSYSGDGDIQYF
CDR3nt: TGTGCCAGCAGTTACTCCGGTGATGGAGACATTCAGTACTTC

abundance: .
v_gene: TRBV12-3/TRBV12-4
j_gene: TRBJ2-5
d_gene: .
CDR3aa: CATTNGLGETQYF
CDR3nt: TGTGCCACCACCAACGGCCTGGGGGAGACCCAGTACTTC

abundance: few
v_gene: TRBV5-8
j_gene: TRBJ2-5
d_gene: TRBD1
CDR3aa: CASSLARTGTGEVF
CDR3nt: TGTGCCAGCAGCTTGGCGCGAACCGGGACAGGGGAGGTCTTC

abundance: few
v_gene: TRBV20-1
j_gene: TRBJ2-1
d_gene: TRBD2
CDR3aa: CSALKLAGGPNEQFF
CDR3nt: TGCAGTGCTCTTAAACTAGCGGGAGGGCCCAATGAGCAGTTCTTC